The 7 T cell receptor beta chains reported below all come from one sample, sequenced in a study of technical replicates of blood from a handful of donors. Libraries were prepared by immunoSEQ multiplex PCR; TCRdb keeps only in-frame clonotypes and omits some of them. The sample records about 62,000 clones, nearly 98% being singletons. Sequencing used T cells isolated from PBMCs. Receptor source: a human donor in good health.

The J gene is TRBJ2-5, the V gene TRBV5-4, with D perhaps TRBD1 (6 bases). Germline V gene lookup returns CDR1 SGHNT and CDR2 YYREEE (reference sequence). This CDR3 contains 13 residues. V was trimmed by 5 bases and J by 3 bases, leaving 11 bases between them. CDR3 protein: CASRPGQKETQYF. In nucleotides, the CDR3 is TGTGCCAGCAGGCCTGGACAGAAAGAGACCCAGTACTTC. Complete variable domain (other parts from reference TRBV5-4 and TRBJ2-5): ETGVTQSPTHLIKTRGQQVTLRCSSQSGHNTVSWYQQALGQGPQFIFQYYREEENGRGNFPPRFSGLQFPNYSSELNVNALELDDSALYLCASRPGQKETQYFGPGTRLLVL.

The V and J genes are TRBV7-7 and TRBJ2-1; perhaps TRBD2 as D (6 bases). The CDR3 is 14 amino acids. Deletions cut 2 bases from V and 8 bases from J, with 13 bases between. The V gene's germline CDR1 is SSHAT and CDR2 FNYEAQ (reference sequence). The CDR3 sequence is CASSLFEGGYEQFF. For the CDR3, the DNA is TGTGCCAGCAGCTTATTCGAGGGAGGCTATGAGCAGTTCTTC.

The chain is built from TRBV6-5 and TRBJ2-7; possibly TRBD2 for D (6 bases). The V gene's germline CDR1 is MNHEY and CDR2 SVGAGI. The length of the CDR3 is 12 residues. Trimming took 6 bases from V and 5 from J, leaving 11 bases between them. CDR3: CASSSSGDEQYF. For the CDR3, the DNA is TGTGCCAGCAGCTCCTCGGGGGACGAGCAGTACTTC.

The V gene is TRBV5-1, the J gene TRBJ1-5; weak D call: TRBD1 (5 bases). The CDR3 loop spans 15 amino acids. The V end was cut by 2 bases, the J end by 0 bases, with 9 bases between. Germline CDR1 is SGHRS and CDR2 is YFSETQ. CDR3 region: CASSLGANSNQPQHF. The DNA of the CDR3 is TGCGCCAGCAGCTTAGGGGCGAATAGCAATCAGCCCCAGCATTTT.

V usage is TRBV7-9 and J usage is TRBJ2-1, with TRBD2 matching 10 bases. Germline loops: CDR1 SEHNR, CDR2 FQNEAQ (reference sequence). The V and J ends lost 6 bases and 9 bases, in that order; junction bases with no gene match: 17. The CDR3 runs to 17 residues. The CDR3 spells CASRLQPSGSPMGEQFF. DNA of the CDR3: TGTGCCAGCAGGCTGCAACCTAGCGGGAGCCCGATGGGTGAGCAGTTCTTC.

The chain joins TRBV18 to TRBJ2-3; a weak D match, TRBD1 (5 bases). Trimming pared 2 bases from V and 0 bases from J, leaving 9 bases between. Looked up from germline, CDR1 is KGHSH and CDR2 is LQKENI. The length of the CDR3 is 15 residues. CDR3: CASSPSQGSTDTQYF. The CDR3 DNA is TGTGCCAGCTCACCATCGCAGGGCAGCACAGATACGCAGTATTTT.

V usage is TRBV30 and J usage is TRBJ2-7, with TRBD1 matching 8 bases. Unmatched junction bases numbered 35, after V lost 5 bases and J lost 5 bases. This CDR3 contains 22 residues. Germline V gene data show CDR1 as GTSNPN and CDR2 as SVGIG (reference sequence). The CDR3 protein is CAWVVFPLERSGSGQVLHEQYF. Written as DNA, the CDR3 is TGTGCCTGGGTCGTATTCCCCCTAGAAAGATCGGGGTCGGGACAGGTACTCCACGAGCAGTACTTC.